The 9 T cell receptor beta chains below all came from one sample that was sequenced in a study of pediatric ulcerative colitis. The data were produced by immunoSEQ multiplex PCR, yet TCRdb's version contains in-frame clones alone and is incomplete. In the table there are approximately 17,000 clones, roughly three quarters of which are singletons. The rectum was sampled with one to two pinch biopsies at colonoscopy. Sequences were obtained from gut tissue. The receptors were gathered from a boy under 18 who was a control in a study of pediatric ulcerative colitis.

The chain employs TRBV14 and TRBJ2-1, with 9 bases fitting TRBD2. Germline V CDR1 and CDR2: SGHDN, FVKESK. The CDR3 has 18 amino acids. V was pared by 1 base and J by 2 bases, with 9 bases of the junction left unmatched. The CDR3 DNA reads TGTGCCAGCAGCCAAGGAAAATTTAGCGGGAGAACCTACAATGAGCAGTTCTTC. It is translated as CASSQGKFSGRTYNEQFF.

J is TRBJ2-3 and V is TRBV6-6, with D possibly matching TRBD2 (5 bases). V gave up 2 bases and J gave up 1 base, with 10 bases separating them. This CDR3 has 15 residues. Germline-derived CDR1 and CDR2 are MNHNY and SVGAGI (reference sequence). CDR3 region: CASSYDAGGTDTQYF. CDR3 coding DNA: TGTGCCAGCAGTTACGACGCGGGTGGCACAGATACGCAGTATTTT.

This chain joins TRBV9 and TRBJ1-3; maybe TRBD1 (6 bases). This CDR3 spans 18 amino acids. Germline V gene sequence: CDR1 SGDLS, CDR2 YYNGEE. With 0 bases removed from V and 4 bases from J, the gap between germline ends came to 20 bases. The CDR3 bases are TGTGCCAGCAGCGTAGACCCTAGAGTCGGGGGCACAGGAAACACCATATATTTT. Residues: CASSVDPRVGGTGNTIYF.

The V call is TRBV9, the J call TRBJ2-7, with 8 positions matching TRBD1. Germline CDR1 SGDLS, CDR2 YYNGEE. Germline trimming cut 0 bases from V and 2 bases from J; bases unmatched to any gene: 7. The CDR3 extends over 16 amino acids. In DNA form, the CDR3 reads TGTGCCAGCAGCGTAGATAGGACAGGGACGACCTACGAGCAGTACTTC. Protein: CASSVDRTGTTYEQYF.

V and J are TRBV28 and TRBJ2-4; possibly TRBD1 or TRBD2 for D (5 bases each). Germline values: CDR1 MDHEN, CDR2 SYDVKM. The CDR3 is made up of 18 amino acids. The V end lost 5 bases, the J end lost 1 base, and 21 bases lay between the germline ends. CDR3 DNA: TGTGCCAGCAGTATCTCCCTAGCACGGGGCCCTGCCAAAAACATTCAGTACTTC. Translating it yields CASSISLARGPAKNIQYF.

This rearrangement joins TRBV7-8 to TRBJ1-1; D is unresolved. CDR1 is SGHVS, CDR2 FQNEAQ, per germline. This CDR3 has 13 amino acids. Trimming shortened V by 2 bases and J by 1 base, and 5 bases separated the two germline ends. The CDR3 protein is CASSLLPNTEAFF. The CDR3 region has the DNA TGTGCCAGCAGCTTACTCCCGAACACTGAAGCTTTCTTT.

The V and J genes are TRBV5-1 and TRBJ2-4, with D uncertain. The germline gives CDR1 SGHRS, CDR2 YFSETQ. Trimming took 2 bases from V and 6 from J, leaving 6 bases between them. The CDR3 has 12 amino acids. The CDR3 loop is CASSFDRNIQYF. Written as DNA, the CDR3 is TGCGCCAGCAGCTTCGATAGAAACATTCAGTACTTC.

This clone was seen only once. CDR3 region: CASSLAAGTGAYEQYF. In DNA form, the CDR3 reads TGCGCCAGCAGCTTGGCCGCGGGGACAGGGGCTTACGAGCAGTACTTC. The chain employs TRBV5-1 and TRBJ2-7; TRBD1 aligns across 10 bases. The CDR3 spans 16 residues. Germline CDR1 SGHRS, CDR2 YFSETQ. J lost 4 bases, V lost 0 bases, and 7 bases had no gene match.

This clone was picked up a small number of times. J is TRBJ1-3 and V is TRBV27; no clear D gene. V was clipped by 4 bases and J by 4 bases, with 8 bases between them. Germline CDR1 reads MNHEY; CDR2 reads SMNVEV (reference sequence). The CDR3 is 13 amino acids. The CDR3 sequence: CASSSSGGNTIYF. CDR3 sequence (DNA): TGTGCCAGCAGTTCATCGGGGGGAAACACCATATATTTT.